The sample holds a few counts of the clone carrying this T cell receptor beta chain. Antigen: not known. Unique molecular identifiers were incorporated during preparation of the TCRbeta library. MiXCR, run by TCRdb on the PCR reads, gives a single entry per CDR3 protein. The sample holds approximately 300,000 distinct CDR3 sequences, over 7% seen once. The data were taken from a study of T-cell reconstitution after alpha-beta-depleted transplantation in children. Whole-study results and caveats: From newly produced T cells came most of the T-cell counts and diversity one year after transplant. In patients about two months after transplant, alpha-beta T cells reportedly arose from several hundred expanded graft clones. The study traced high day-60 TCRbeta diversity in some patients to surviving recipient T cells and thymic progenitors.

Germline V CDR1 and CDR2: WSHSY, SAAADI. CDR3 size: 14 residues. The trim removed 4 bases at V and 6 bases at J, leaving 7 bases unmatched. The sequencing used peripheral blood, collected 360 days after TCRalphabeta/CD19-depleted stem cell transplant. This TCR came from a female patient aged 2-10 years who had a stem cell transplant for Fanconi anemia, so the T cells may come from the graft donor. The chain uses TRBV10-2 and TRBJ1-2; 8 bases line up with TRBD1. For the CDR3, the DNA is TGCGCCAGCAGTGGGCGAGGGACAGGAGATGGCTACACCTTC. It translates to CASSGRGTGDGYTF.